This T cell receptor beta chain was recorded in a study of cytomegalovirus exposure and HLA in healthy donors. Study at large: The same platform used for the 650 to 850 first-cohort repertoires was also used for the 100 to 150 validation repertoires, as a later analysis reported. Study observations and caveats: It was reportedly the case that the classifier diagnosed cytomegalovirus status with high specificity and sensitivity. The investigators catalogued under 200 TCR beta chains as cytomegalovirus-associated.

TCRdb's table, derived via immunoSEQ multiplex PCR, lists solely in-frame clones and lacks some. The table records around 120,000 clones, around nine tenths of them present only once. Details on this clone: Its cognate antigen is unknown.

Germline V gives CDR1 MNHEY, CDR2 SMNVEV (reference sequence). This CDR3 contains 15 residues. The V segment lost 5 bases and the J segment 3 bases; nucleotides outside the gene matches: 10. The V call is TRBV27, the J call TRBJ2-7; TRBD2 agrees at 7 bases. The clonotype was recovered from a young woman in good health and CMV-seronegative. The sample consisted of PBMCs. In nucleotides, the CDR3 is TGTGCCAGCAGTCCGAGCCGGGAGGAGCTCTACGAGCAGTACTTC. Amino acid sequence: CASSPSREELYEQYF.